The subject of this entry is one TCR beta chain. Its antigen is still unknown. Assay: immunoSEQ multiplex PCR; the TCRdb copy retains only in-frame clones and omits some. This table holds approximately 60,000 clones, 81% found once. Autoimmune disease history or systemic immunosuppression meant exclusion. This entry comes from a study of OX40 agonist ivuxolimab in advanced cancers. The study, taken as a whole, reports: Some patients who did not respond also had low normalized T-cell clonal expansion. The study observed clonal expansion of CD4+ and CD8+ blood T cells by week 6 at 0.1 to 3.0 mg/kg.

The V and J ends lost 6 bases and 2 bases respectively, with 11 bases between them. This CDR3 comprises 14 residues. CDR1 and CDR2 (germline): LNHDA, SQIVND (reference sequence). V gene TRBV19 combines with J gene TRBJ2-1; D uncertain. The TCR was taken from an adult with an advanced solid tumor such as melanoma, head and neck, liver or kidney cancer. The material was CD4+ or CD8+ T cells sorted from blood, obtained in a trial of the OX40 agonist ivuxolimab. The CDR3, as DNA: TGTGCCAGTAGCTATTACAAAACCTACAATGAGCAGTTCTTC. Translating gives CASSYYKTYNEQFF.